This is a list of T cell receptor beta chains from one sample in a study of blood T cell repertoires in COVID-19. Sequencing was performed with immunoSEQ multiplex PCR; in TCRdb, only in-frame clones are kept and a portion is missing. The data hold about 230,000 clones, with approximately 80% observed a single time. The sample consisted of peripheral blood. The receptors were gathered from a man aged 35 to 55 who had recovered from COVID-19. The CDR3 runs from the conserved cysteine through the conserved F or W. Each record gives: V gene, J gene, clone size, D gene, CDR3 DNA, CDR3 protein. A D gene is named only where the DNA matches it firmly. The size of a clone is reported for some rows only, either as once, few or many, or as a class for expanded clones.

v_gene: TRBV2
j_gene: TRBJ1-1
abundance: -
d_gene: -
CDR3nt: TGTGCCAGCAGTGCGCGGTATGAAGCTTTCTTT
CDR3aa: CASSARYEAFF

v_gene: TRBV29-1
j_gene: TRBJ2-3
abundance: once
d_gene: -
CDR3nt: TGCAGCGTTGTGGCTAGCGAACGTGGCGAACATGGGTATTTT
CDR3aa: CSVVASERGEHGYF

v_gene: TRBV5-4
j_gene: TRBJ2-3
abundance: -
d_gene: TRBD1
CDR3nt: TGTGCCAGCAGCTTGGGGGACAGTTTATATAGCACAGATACGCAGTATTTT
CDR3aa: CASSLGDSLYSTDTQYF

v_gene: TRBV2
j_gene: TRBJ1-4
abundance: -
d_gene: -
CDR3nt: TGTGCCAGCACGGGGAGGGGAGGTGATGAAAAACTGTTTTTT
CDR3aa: CASTGRGGDEKLFF

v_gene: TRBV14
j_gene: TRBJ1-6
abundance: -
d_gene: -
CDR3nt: TGTGCCAGCAGCCAAGACGAAAGGAGAAGTCCCTATAATTCACCCCTCCACTTT
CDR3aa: CASSQDERRSPYNSPLHF

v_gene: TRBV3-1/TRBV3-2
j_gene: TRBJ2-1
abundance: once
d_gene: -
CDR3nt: TGTGCCAGCAGCCAAGATCAGGGTGGGAATGAGCAGTTCTTC
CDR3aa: CASSQDQGGNEQFF

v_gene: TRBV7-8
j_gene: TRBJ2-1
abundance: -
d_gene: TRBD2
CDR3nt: TGTGCCAGCAGCTTAGGCGGTAGCGGGAGAATACTTTACAATGAGCAGTTCTTC
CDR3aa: CASSLGGSGRILYNEQFF

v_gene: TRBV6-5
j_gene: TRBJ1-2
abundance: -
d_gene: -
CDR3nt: TGTGCCAGCAGTTCCAGACAGAATGGCTACACCTTC
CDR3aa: CASSSRQNGYTF

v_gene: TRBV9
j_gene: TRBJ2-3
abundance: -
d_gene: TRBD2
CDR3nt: TGTGCCAGCAGCCCCCGACTAGCGGGAGGGACAGATACGCAGTATTTT
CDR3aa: CASSPRLAGGTDTQYF

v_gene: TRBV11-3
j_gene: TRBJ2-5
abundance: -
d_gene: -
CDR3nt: TGTGCCAGCAGCTCCGGTTCTCCGGGGTCTGGGGAGACCCAGTACTTC
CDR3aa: CASSSGSPGSGETQYF

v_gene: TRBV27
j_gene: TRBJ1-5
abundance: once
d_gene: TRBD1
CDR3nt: TGTGCCAGCAGTGTGACAGGGGCACATCAGCCCCAGCATTTT
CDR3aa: CASSVTGAHQPQHF

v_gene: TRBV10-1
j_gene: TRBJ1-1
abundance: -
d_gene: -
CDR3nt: TGCGCCAGCAGTGCAAACATGAACACTGAAGCTTTCTTT
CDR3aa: CASSANMNTEAFF

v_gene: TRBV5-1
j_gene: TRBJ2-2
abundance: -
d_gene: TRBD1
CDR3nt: TGCGCCAGCGAGACAGGGGGCTTTACCGGGGAGCTGTTTTTT
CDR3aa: CASETGGFTGELFF

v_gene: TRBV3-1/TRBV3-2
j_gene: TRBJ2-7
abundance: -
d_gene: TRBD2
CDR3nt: TGTGCCAGCAGCCAGCGCCCGGGACTAGCGGGTACCTACGAGCAGTACTTC
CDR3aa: CASSQRPGLAGTYEQYF

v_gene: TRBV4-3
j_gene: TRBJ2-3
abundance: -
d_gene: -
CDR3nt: TGCGCCAGCAGCCAAGAAACACTAGCCGCTAGCACAGATACGCAGTATTTT
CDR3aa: CASSQETLAASTDTQYF

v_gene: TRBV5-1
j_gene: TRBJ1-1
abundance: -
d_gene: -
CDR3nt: TGCGCCAGCAGCTTGGCCACAGGGAACACTGAAGCTTTCTTT
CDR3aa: CASSLATGNTEAFF

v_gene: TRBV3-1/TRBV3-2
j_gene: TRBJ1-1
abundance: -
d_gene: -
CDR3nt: TGTGCCAGCAGCTTATACACTGAAGCTTTCTTT
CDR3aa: CASSLYTEAFF

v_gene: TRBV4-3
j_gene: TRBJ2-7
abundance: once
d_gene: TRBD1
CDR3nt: TGCGCCAGCAGCCAAGGACCGGGACAGAGCCTGAAGCAGTACTTC
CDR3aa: CASSQGPGQSLKQYF

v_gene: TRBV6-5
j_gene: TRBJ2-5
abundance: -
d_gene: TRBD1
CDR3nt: TGTGCCAGCAGTTACAGACAGGGTGAGACCCAGTACTTC
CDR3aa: CASSYRQGETQYF

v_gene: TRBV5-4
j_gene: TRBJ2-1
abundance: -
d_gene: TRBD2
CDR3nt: TGTGCCAGCAGCCGGAGGACGGGAGGGCCGCTTAATGAGCAGTTCTTC
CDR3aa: CASSRRTGGPLNEQFF

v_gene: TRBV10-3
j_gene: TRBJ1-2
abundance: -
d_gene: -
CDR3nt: TGTGCCATCAGTGCAGGACTAATCTATGGCTACACCTTC
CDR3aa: CAISAGLIYGYTF

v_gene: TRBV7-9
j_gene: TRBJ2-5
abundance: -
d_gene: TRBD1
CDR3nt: TGTGCCAGTAACAGGGGCACAGAGACCCAGTACTTC
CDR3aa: CASNRGTETQYF

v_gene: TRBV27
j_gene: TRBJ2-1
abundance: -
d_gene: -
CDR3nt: TGTGCCAGCACGGCTAGCGTAGGTAATTGGAACAATGAGCAGTTCTTC
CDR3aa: CASTASVGNWNNEQFF

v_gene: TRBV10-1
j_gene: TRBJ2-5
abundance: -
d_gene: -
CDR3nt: TGCGCCAGCAGTGCTGGGGTGTCAGGGCAAGAGACCCAGTACTTC
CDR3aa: CASSAGVSGQETQYF

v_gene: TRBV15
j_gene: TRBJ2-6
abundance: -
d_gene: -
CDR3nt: TGTGCCACCAGCAGAGTTGAGAGTGGGGCCAACGTCCTGACTTTC
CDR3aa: CATSRVESGANVLTF

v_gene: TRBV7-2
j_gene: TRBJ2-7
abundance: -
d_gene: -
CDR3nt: TGTGCCAGCACCGAATTATCGGCCTACGAGCAGTACTTC
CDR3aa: CASTELSAYEQYF

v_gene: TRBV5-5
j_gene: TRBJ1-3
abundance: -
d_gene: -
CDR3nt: TGTGCCAGCAGCAGGGACACCTCCGCCTCTGGAAACACCATATATTTT
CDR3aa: CASSRDTSASGNTIYF

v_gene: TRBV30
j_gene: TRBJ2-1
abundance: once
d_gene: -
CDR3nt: TGTGCCTGGACCGCAGGGCGGAGAAACAATGAGCAGTTCTTC
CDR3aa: CAWTAGRRNNEQFF

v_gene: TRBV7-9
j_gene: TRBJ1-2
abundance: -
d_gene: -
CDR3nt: TGTGCCAGCAGCTTAGTAGGCGGCCACTATGGCTACACCTTC
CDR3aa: CASSLVGGHYGYTF

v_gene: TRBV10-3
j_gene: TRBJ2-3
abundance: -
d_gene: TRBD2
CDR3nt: TGTGCCATCAGCGGGGGGAGCGGGTCTAGCACAGATACGCAGTATTTT
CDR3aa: CAISGGSGSSTDTQYF

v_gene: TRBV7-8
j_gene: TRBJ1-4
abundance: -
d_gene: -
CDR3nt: TGTGCCAGCGGGCGAAATCGGGGTGCAACTAATGAAAAACTGTTTTTT
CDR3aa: CASGRNRGATNEKLFF

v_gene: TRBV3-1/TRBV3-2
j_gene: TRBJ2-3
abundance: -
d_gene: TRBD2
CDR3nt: TGTGCCAGCAGCCAAGCCGCGGGAGGCGGAGCAGATACGCAGTATTTT
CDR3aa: CASSQAAGGGADTQYF